Following are 32 T cell receptor beta chains from one sample sequenced in a study of blood T cell repertoires in COVID-19. The protocol was immunoSEQ multiplex PCR, while the TCRdb copy is restricted to in-frame clones and leaves out a portion. The sample has some 320,000 clones; under 90% are singletons. The material sequenced was PBMCs or T cells enriched from blood (not recorded which). These TCRs come from a man in his 60s who had recovered from COVID-19.

V usage is TRBV20-1 and J usage is TRBJ2-3; D might be TRBD2 (6 bases). The V end was cut by 3 bases, the J end by 2 bases, with 15 bases between. Germline CDR1 and CDR2: DFQATT and SNEGSKA (reference sequence). This CDR3 region has 15 residues. The CDR3 DNA is TGCAGTGCTAGTTGGAGCACGGGACTCACAGATACGCAGTATTTT. Translated: CSASWSTGLTDTQYF.

V gene TRBV6-5 combines with J gene TRBJ2-5; D is undetermined. V lost 0 bases and J lost 7, with 15 bases in between. CDR1 MNHEY and CDR2 SVGAGI come from the germline V gene. The CDR3 has 15 residues. In nucleotides, the CDR3 is TGTGCCAGCAGTTACTCGAAGGCTGAGGCGGCGACCCAGTACTTC. This sequence encodes CASSYSKAEAATQYF.

This chain connects TRBV7-9 to TRBJ1-6, with D possibly TRBD1 on 6 matching bases. The germline gives CDR1 SEHNR, CDR2 FQNEAQ (reference sequence). Trimming pared 5 bases from V and 10 bases from J, leaving 15 bases between. The CDR3 spans 14 residues. The CDR3, as DNA: TGTGCCAGCAGCCTTGGACAGAACGAATCACCCCTCCACTTT. It translates to CASSLGQNESPLHF.

In DNA form, the CDR3 reads TGCAGCGTTAGGACAGGGGGTGATGATCAGCCCCAGCATTTT. Translated, it gives CSVRTGGDDQPQHF. The J gene is TRBJ1-5, the V gene TRBV29-1; 10 bases line up with TRBD1. Trimming removed 5 bases from V and 5 bases from J; junction bases left unmatched: 6. The CDR3 spans 14 residues. CDR1 and CDR2 from the germline V gene are SQVTM and ANQGSEA.

CDR3 amino acids: CASSQISRGAQGNQPQHF. In DNA, the CDR3 is TGTGCCAGCAGCCAAATCTCTCGGGGGGCTCAGGGCAATCAGCCCCAGCATTTT. The chain is built from TRBV16 and TRBJ1-5; D may be TRBD1 (6 bases). Germline assignment: CDR1 KGHSY and CDR2 FQNENV. The CDR3 has 18 amino acids. V was clipped by 2 bases and J by 2 bases, with 19 bases between them.

V is TRBV4-3 and J is TRBJ2-2; 8 positions match TRBD2. The V gene's germline CDR1 is LGHNA and CDR2 YSLEER. V was clipped by 2 bases and J by 7 bases; unmatched bases: 9. The CDR3 consists of 16 residues. Written as DNA, the CDR3 is TGCGCCAGCAGCCAAATATCCGGGACTAGGGACGGGGAGCTGTTTTTT. It codes for CASSQISGTRDGELFF.

V is TRBV28 and J is TRBJ1-1; 7 bases are a match to TRBD1. The CDR3 runs 15 residues. Germline V lookup: CDR1 MDHEN, CDR2 SYDVKM. The V gene end was trimmed by 7 bases and the J gene end by 8 bases; junction bases not matched to a gene: 16. The CDR3 coding sequence is TGTGCCAGCACCGTTCACAGGGGAATAGTCAGAGAAGCTTTCTTT. Protein: CASTVHRGIVREAFF. Drawing the rest from reference TRBV28 and TRBJ1-1, the complete variable domain is DVKVTQSSRYLVKRTGEKVFLECVQDMDHENMFWYRQDPGLGLRLIYFSYDVKMKEKGDIPEGYSVSREKKERFSLILESASTNQTSMYLCASTVHRGIVREAFFGQGTRLTVV.

Regarding this clone: One end of the junction is discordant with germline, which a read error may explain. DNA of the CDR3: TGTGCTAGCAGCCCTAGCGGTTTATCCTACAATGAGCAGTTCTTC. Residues: CASSPSGLSYNEQFF. The V and J genes are TRBV7-7 and TRBJ2-1, with TRBD2 identical over 7 bases. Germline CDR1 reads SSHAT; CDR2 reads FNYEAQ (reference sequence). The CDR3 totals 15 residues.

V gene TRBV28 combines with J gene TRBJ2-5; 10 bases map to TRBD1. This CDR3 region has 16 residues. Germline loops: CDR1 MDHEN, CDR2 SYDVKM. Trimming cost V 2 bases and J 6 bases; bases outside gene matches: 9. The CDR3 protein is CASSLAGQGGLKTQYF. In DNA, the CDR3 is TGTGCCAGCAGTTTAGCTGGACAGGGGGGGCTCAAGACCCAGTACTTC.

The J gene is TRBJ1-4, the V gene TRBV30; D unresolved. Germline V gives CDR1 GTSNPN, CDR2 SVGIG (reference sequence). Trimming stripped 0 bases from V and 2 bases from J, with 4 bases between. The CDR3 is 13 residues long. The CDR3 nucleotides read TGTGCCTGGAGTGTGAGGACTAATGAAAAACTGTTTTTT. It codes for CAWSVRTNEKLFF.

V is TRBV11-2 and J is TRBJ2-1; 10 nucleotides line up with TRBD2. V gave up 4 bases and J gave up 7 bases; unmatched junction bases: 19. This CDR3 is 19 amino acids long. Germline CDR1 is SGHAT and CDR2 is FQNNGV. Here the CDR3 reads CASSSQKEASGGPGNEQFF. Here the CDR3 DNA reads TGTGCCAGCAGCTCTCAGAAGGAGGCTAGCGGGGGTCCTGGGAATGAGCAGTTCTTC. The variable domain in full, completed from reference TRBV11-2 and TRBJ2-1, reads EAGVAQSPRYKIIEKRQSVAFWCNPISGHATLYWYQQILGQGPKLLIQFQNNGVVDDSQLPKDRFSAERLKGVDSTLKIQPAKLEDSAVYLCASSSQKEASGGPGNEQFFGPGTRLTVL.

CDR3 nucleotides: TGTGCCAGCAGCCGCCGGGACAGGGATACCGGGGAGCTGTTTTTT. It encodes CASSRRDRDTGELFF. V gene TRBV6-5 combines with J gene TRBJ2-2, with 9 positions matching TRBD1. The trim removed 6 bases at V and 5 bases at J, leaving 7 bases unmatched. This CDR3 comprises 15 residues. The germline CDR1 and CDR2 sequences are MNHEY and SVGAGI.

The gene calls are TRBV6-5 and TRBJ2-1; 7 bases line up with TRBD1. Trimming removed 3 bases from V and 9 bases from J; junction bases left unmatched: 5. CDR3 size: 13 residues. CDR1 is MNHEY, CDR2 SVGAGI, per germline. The CDR3 region has the DNA TGTGCCAGCAGTTATGACAGGGAACGTGAGCAGTTCTTC. Translation: CASSYDREREQFF.

The J gene is TRBJ2-7, the V gene TRBV6-2 or TRBV6-3; TRBD2 aligns across 7 bases. The V and J ends lost 0 bases and 2 bases, in that order; junction bases with no gene match: 7. CDR3 length: 16 residues. The V gene's germline CDR1 is MNHEY and CDR2 SVGEGT. Here the CDR3 DNA reads TGTGCCAGCAGTTACTCGCGGGGGACTCCCCCCTACGAGCAGTACTTC. As protein: CASSYSRGTPPYEQYF.

The chain has TRBV1 and TRBJ2-7; TRBD1 is the table's D call, not checked against the DNA. TRBV1 is assigned pseudogene status. The CDR3 is 18 residues long. This CDR3 is CTSLQGAHTGAATYEQYF. CDR3 nucleotides: TGCACCAGCTTACAGGGGGCGCATACGGGGGCCGCTACCTACGAGCAGTACTTC.

The chain carries TRBV6-1 and TRBJ2-5; 12 nucleotides match TRBD2. V was clipped by 4 bases and J by 6 bases; unmatched bases: 9. In germline, CDR1 is MNHNS, CDR2 SASEGT. CDR3 length equals 16 residues. As DNA, the CDR3 is TGTGCCAGCAGTGGCGAGACTAGCGGGAGATTAAAGACCCAGTACTTC. Its protein product is CASSGETSGRLKTQYF.

This clone appeared once. V usage is TRBV6-1 and J usage is TRBJ2-2, with D uncertain. The CDR3 covers 14 residues. The V gene lost 1 base and the J gene lost 5 bases, with 8 bases spanning the gap. Germline V gene lookup returns CDR1 MNHNS and CDR2 SASEGT. The CDR3 coding sequence is TGTGCCAGCAGTGAAGTTCCCGCGACCGGGGAGCTGTTTTTT. Translated, it gives CASSEVPATGELFF.

The rearrangement links TRBV7-6 to TRBJ2-7, with TRBD1 matching 8 bases. Germline CDR1 is SGHVS and CDR2 is FNYEAQ. Germline trimming cut 5 bases from V and 3 bases from J; bases unmatched to any gene: 6. The CDR3 spans 14 residues. CDR3 coding DNA: TGTGCCAGCAGCCAACCCGGACAGGGCTACGAGCAGTACTTC. It codes for CASSQPGQGYEQYF.

The chain carries TRBV6-5 and TRBJ2-6; no definite D call. V was cut by 0 bases and J by 4 bases, with 10 bases left in between. CDR3 length equals 16 residues. Germline loops: CDR1 MNHEY, CDR2 SVGAGI. CDR3 DNA sequence: TGTGCCAGCAGTTACTCTCGTACTGCAGGGGCCAACGTCCTGACTTTC. This encodes CASSYSRTAGANVLTF.

This chain links TRBV7-6 with TRBJ2-5; TRBD2 aligns across 16 bases. The CDR3 has 16 residues. In germline, CDR1 is SGHVS, CDR2 FNYEAQ. The trim removed 2 bases at V and 5 bases at J, leaving 2 bases unmatched. This CDR3 is CASSLLGLAGGETQYF. CDR3 bases: TGTGCCAGCAGCTTATTGGGACTAGCGGGAGGGGAGACCCAGTACTTC.

The chain combines TRBV19 with TRBJ2-3; the match to TRBD2 covers 9 bases. The CDR3 loop spans 19 amino acids. CDR1 is LNHDA, CDR2 SQIVND, per germline (reference sequence). The J segment lost 2 bases and the V segment lost 1 base, leaving 13 bases of the junction unmatched. CDR3 residues: CASSIGFRGSGGYTDTQYF. CDR3 sequence (DNA): TGTGCCAGTAGTATAGGGTTTCGGGGTAGCGGGGGCTACACAGATACGCAGTATTTT.

This clone occurred once. In DNA, the CDR3 is TGTGCCAGCAGGCGGACTAGCGGGAATGAGCAGTTCTTC. It encodes CASRRTSGNEQFF. The V and J genes are TRBV27 and TRBJ2-1; 11 positions agree with TRBD2. The CDR3 is made up of 13 amino acids. V trimming: 6 bases; J trimming: 7 bases; junction bases outside the gene matches: 2. Germline V gene data show CDR1 as MNHEY and CDR2 as SMNVEV (reference sequence).

The chain uses TRBV30 and TRBJ1-1; 9 nucleotides line up with TRBD1. CDR3 size: 15 residues. Per the germline V gene, CDR1 is GTSNPN and CDR2 is SVGIG (reference sequence). After removal of 3 bases from V and 5 bases from J, the junction contained 10 bases not matched to a gene. The DNA for the CDR3 is TGTGCCTGGAGCAAGTGGACAGGGGAAATTACTGAAGCTTTCTTT. Protein sequence: CAWSKWTGEITEAFF.

This chain joins TRBV5-3 and TRBJ2-1, with 7 bases fitting TRBD1. TRBV5-3 is classed as an ORF, of uncertain function. This CDR3 is 16 amino acids long. After removal of 3 bases from V and 2 bases from J, the junction contained 8 bases not matched to a gene. CDR3 protein: CARSSEGGHTYNEQFF. The CDR3 coding sequence is TGTGCCAGAAGCTCGGAAGGGGGCCATACCTACAATGAGCAGTTCTTC.

The J gene is TRBJ1-1, the V gene TRBV19; maybe TRBD1 (5 bases). V was pared by 4 bases and J by 0 bases, with 15 bases between. The germline V gene encodes CDR1 LNHDA and CDR2 SQIVND (reference sequence). The CDR3 runs 16 residues. The CDR3 is CASSTAAQGMNTEAFF. The CDR3, as DNA: TGTGCCAGTAGTACGGCCGCGCAGGGAATGAACACTGAAGCTTTCTTT.

This chain connects TRBV6-4 to TRBJ1-4; D unclear. Deletions cut 5 bases from V and 8 bases from J, with 9 bases between. The V gene's germline CDR1 is MRHNA and CDR2 SNTAGT. This CDR3 contains 12 residues. CDR3 region: CASSRPGEKLFF. The DNA for the CDR3 is TGTGCCAGCAGTCGGCCGGGGGAAAAACTGTTTTTT.

Notes on this clone: Different DNA sequences within this sample yield the same CDR3. This chain joins TRBV5-1 and TRBJ1-1; TRBD1 matches at 7 bases. Germline-derived CDR1 and CDR2 are SGHRS and YFSETQ. The J segment lost 1 base and the V segment lost 2 bases, leaving 5 bases of the junction unmatched. The CDR3 loop spans 15 amino acids. The CDR3 is CASSLVGQTNTEAFF. The CDR3, as DNA: TGCGCCAGCAGCTTAGTGGGACAGACGAACACTGAAGCTTTCTTT.

The chain recombines TRBV25-1 with TRBJ2-3, with TRBD1 as a possible D gene (6 bases). Germline V CDR1 and CDR2: MGHDK, SYGVNS. This CDR3 is built from 14 residues. Deletions cut 1 base from V and 7 bases from J, with 12 bases between. The CDR3 sequence is CASSELTGSHTQYF. DNA of the CDR3: TGTGCCAGCAGTGAATTAACAGGGAGCCATACGCAGTATTTT.

The chain uses TRBV5-1 and TRBJ1-4; D is possibly TRBD1 (5 bases). CDR3 length equals 16 residues. The ends were cut back, 4 bases at V and 8 bases at J, with 21 bases in the middle. Per germline, CDR1 SGHRS and CDR2 YFSETQ. CDR3 nucleotides: TGCGCCAGCAGCGACCCCCCAGGGTCCGCGGACGAAAAACTGTTTTTT. Protein: CASSDPPGSADEKLFF.

This clone was found once. V is TRBV7-9 and J is TRBJ2-5, with D perhaps matching TRBD1 (6 bases). Germline loops: CDR1 SEHNR, CDR2 FQNEAQ (reference sequence). With 1 base removed from V and 5 bases from J, the gap between germline ends came to 14 bases. The CDR3 is 15 amino acids. DNA of the CDR3: TGTGCCAGCAGCTTAGGCGCAGGGGTTAGGGAGACCCAGTACTTC. It yields the protein CASSLGAGVRETQYF.

The DNA of the CDR3 is TGCGCCAGCAGCTTGGGTGACAGGGAGGAGTACTTC. Its protein product is CASSLGDREEYF. V gene TRBV5-1 combines with J gene TRBJ2-7; a possible D gene is TRBD1 (7 bases). CDR3 length equals 12 residues. Trimming pared 0 bases from V and 11 bases from J, leaving 12 bases between. Looked up from germline, CDR1 is SGHRS and CDR2 is YFSETQ.

To note about this clone: A junction boundary mismatches the germline segment, possibly from a read error. V is TRBV7-7 and J is TRBJ1-1; 7 bases agree with TRBD1. Germline values: CDR1 SSHAT, CDR2 FNYEAQ (reference sequence). The CDR3 has 15 amino acids. In DNA form, the CDR3 reads TGTGCTAGCAGCTTATTCAGACAGGGCGACCCTGAAGCTTTCTTT. The encoded protein is CASSLFRQGDPEAFF.